This is a list of T cell receptor beta chains from one sample in a study of shared clonotypes between healthy human individuals. The repertoire was sequenced with immunoSEQ multiplex PCR; TCRdb's copy has only in-frame clones and lacks some. The sample contains 2.5 million or so clones, around nine tenths of which appear only once. Input material: naive CD4+ T cells sorted from blood. The receptors were sampled from a man younger than 35 in good health. Each CDR3 is given with its conserved first and last residue. The D gene is left open where the match is weak. The size field is filled for only some rows; it gives once, few, many or a size class.

d_call	clone_size	j_call	v_call	cdr3_nt	cdr3_aa
NA	NA	TRBJ2-7	TRBV27	TGTGCCACCGGCAGGAGCCGAGTTGGCGAGCAGTACTTC	CATGRSRVGEQYF
TRBD2	NA	TRBJ2-7	TRBV5-1	TGCGCCAGCTCTACACTAGCGGGAGGGCCGGAAGAGCAGTACTTC	CASSTLAGGPEEQYF
NA	NA	TRBJ2-3	TRBV27	TGTGCCAGCAGCACCCTGGGGACAGATACGCAGTATTTT	CASSTLGTDTQYF
NA	NA	TRBJ2-7	TRBV6-5	TGTGCCAGCAGTAGGCAGGGGAGGTACGAGCAGTACTTC	CASSRQGRYEQYF
NA	NA	TRBJ1-4	TRBV19	TGTGCCAGTAGTACCCAGGCCGCAACTAATGAAAAACTGTTTTTT	CASSTQAATNEKLFF
NA	NA	TRBJ1-3	TRBV6-1	TGTGCCAGCAATGGCCCGGCTGGAAACACCATATATTTT	CASNGPAGNTIYF
NA	NA	TRBJ2-1	TRBV4-3	TGCGCCAGCAGCCAAGTGCAGGGGAGTGAGCAGTTCTTC	CASSQVQGSEQFF
TRBD2	NA	TRBJ2-7	TRBV11-2	TGTGCCAGCAGCTTATATGAGCGGGGCGAGCAGTACTTC	CASSLYERGEQYF
NA	NA	TRBJ2-4	TRBV27	TGTGCCAGCGGAAATACAAAAAACATTCAGTACTTC	CASGNTKNIQYF
NA	NA	TRBJ2-6	TRBV30	TGTGCCTGGAGTGCTGAAAACCGGGCCAACGTCCTGACTTTC	CAWSAENRANVLTF
NA	NA	TRBJ2-2	TRBV7-9	TGTGCCAGCAGCTTAGAAGGCTCTACTACAACCGGGGAGCTGTTTTTT	CASSLEGSTTTGELFF
TRBD1	NA	TRBJ1-5	TRBV18	TGTGCCAGCTCACCTAGGACAGGGTCAAATCAGCCCCAGCATTTT	CASSPRTGSNQPQHF
NA	once	TRBJ2-7	TRBV19	TGTGCCAGTAGTATAGCGGCTACCTACGAGCAGTACTTC	CASSIAATYEQYF
TRBD1	NA	TRBJ2-7	TRBV19	TGTGCCAGTAGTATTGGACAGGGGAAGGAGCAGTACTTC	CASSIGQGKEQYF
NA	NA	TRBJ1-1	TRBV25-1	TGTGCCAGCACAGCCCGGGGGGGGAACACTGAAGCTTTCTTT	CASTARGGNTEAFF
NA	NA	TRBJ1-1	TRBV7-6	TGTGCCAGCAGCTTAGGTTCTGGGATGAACACTGAAGCTTTCTTT	CASSLGSGMNTEAFF
TRBD1	NA	TRBJ1-2	TRBV4-1	TGCGCCAGCAGCCAAGGGATCGGACAGGAGAGGGTCTATGGCTACACCTTC	CASSQGIGQERVYGYTF
NA	NA	TRBJ2-1	TRBV5-1	TGCGCCAGCAGCTCCATTCCAGGCGTCGGGGCCAATGAGCAGTTCTTC	CASSSIPGVGANEQFF
TRBD1	NA	TRBJ1-6	TRBV7-2	TGTGCCAGCAGCCGCGGACAGGGGAGCTCCTATAATTCACCCCTCCACTTT	CASSRGQGSSYNSPLHF
NA	NA	TRBJ2-3	TRBV6-5	TGTGCCAGCAGTTACGGCGGAGGGAGAACAGATACGCAGTATTTT	CASSYGGGRTDTQYF
NA	NA	TRBJ2-3	TRBV5-4	TGTGCCAGCAGCTTGGTCAGGGGCCGCGGTTATGCAGATACGCAGTATTTT	CASSLVRGRGYADTQYF
TRBD1	NA	TRBJ1-4	TRBV15	TGTGCCACCAGCAGGCCTGACAGGGTGGCTAATGAAAAACTGTTTTTT	CATSRPDRVANEKLFF
NA	NA	TRBJ1-5	TRBV4-1	TGCGCCAGCAGCCAAGAATTGGACGGGAGGGGCAATCAGCCCCAGCATTTT	CASSQELDGRGNQPQHF
TRBD2	NA	TRBJ2-3	TRBV19	TGTGCCAGTAGTTCCCGTCTAGCGGGGGGGCCTACGCAGTATTTT	CASSSRLAGGPTQYF
NA	NA	TRBJ1-4	TRBV7-9	TGTGCCAGCAGCAAAACAGGAGATGAAAAACTGTTTTTT	CASSKTGDEKLFF
NA	NA	TRBJ2-1	TRBV7-2	TGTGCCAGCACCACCCTCGGGTACAGTTACAATGAGCAGTTCTTC	CASTTLGYSYNEQFF
NA	NA	TRBJ2-5	TRBV10-3	TGTGCCATCAGTGGACACCAAGAGACCCAGTACTTC	CAISGHQETQYF
NA	NA	TRBJ2-7	TRBV10-2	TGCGCCAGCAGTGACCTCTCGGATGTCCCCTACGAGCAGTACTTC	CASSDLSDVPYEQYF
NA	NA	TRBJ1-4	TRBV2	TGTGCCAGCAGTGGTCAGGGGATGAATGAAAAACTGTTTTTT	CASSGQGMNEKLFF
NA	NA	TRBJ1-1	TRBV7-2	TGTGCCAGCAGCTTAAGTGCGCAGAGGAGGAACACTGAAGCTTTCTTT	CASSLSAQRRNTEAFF
NA	NA	TRBJ1-4	TRBV28	TGTGCCAGCAGTTGGGAGTTGGCAGGTGAAAAACTGTTTTTT	CASSWELAGEKLFF
NA	NA	TRBJ2-7	TRBV6-1	TGTGCCGGAGGACTGACGTACGAGCAGTACTTC	CAGGLTYEQYF
TRBD1	NA	TRBJ2-5	TRBV18	TGTGCCAGCTCACCAAAGGCAGGGGGAGAGACCCAGTACTTC	CASSPKAGGETQYF
TRBD1	NA	TRBJ2-7	TRBV5-1	TGCGCCAGCAAGGGACAGAACTACGAGCAGTACTTC	CASKGQNYEQYF
TRBD1	NA	TRBJ1-1	TRBV4-1	TGCGCCAGCAGCCAAGGCGACAGGGACCACACTGAAGCTTTCTTT	CASSQGDRDHTEAFF
TRBD2	NA	TRBJ2-1	TRBV27	TGTGCCAGCAGTTCAGAGCTAGCGGGTCCGCCCAATGAGCAGTTCTTC	CASSSELAGPPNEQFF
NA	NA	TRBJ2-7	TRBV6-5	TGTGCCAGCACCCTAACAGAACGCTCCACCGAGCAGTACTTC	CASTLTERSTEQYF
NA	NA	TRBJ1-2	TRBV10-1	TGCGCCAGCAGTGATATTCAAGCCTATGGCTACACCTTC	CASSDIQAYGYTF
TRBD1	NA	TRBJ1-5	TRBV28	TGTGCCAGCAGTCAAACCACAGGGGGGGATCAGCCCCAGCATTTT	CASSQTTGGDQPQHF
NA	NA	TRBJ2-3	TRBV7-2	TGTGCCAGCAGCTTCCGGACAGGCACAGATACGCAGTATTTT	CASSFRTGTDTQYF
TRBD2	NA	TRBJ2-1	TRBV7-9	TGTGCCAGCAGCTGGGGGACTAGCGGTCCGGAGGATGAGCAGTTCTTC	CASSWGTSGPEDEQFF
NA	NA	TRBJ2-1	TRBV5-1	TGCGCCAGCAGCATAGATAGTAGGCCCTACAATGAGCAGTTCTTC	CASSIDSRPYNEQFF
TRBD1	NA	TRBJ1-2	TRBV5-4	TGTGCCATCCCCTCGACAGGGAGGTTCTATGGCTACACCTTC	CAIPSTGRFYGYTF
TRBD1	NA	TRBJ1-4	TRBV2	TGTGCCAGCAGTGGGACAGGGTCTTTAGAAAAACTGTTTTTT	CASSGTGSLEKLFF
TRBD1	NA	TRBJ2-7	TRBV7-9	TGTGCCAGCAGCCCCAGGGGGATAATACGAAACGAGCAGTACTTC	CASSPRGIIRNEQYF
TRBD1	NA	TRBJ1-4	TRBV28	TGTGCCAGCAGTATTACGGACAGGGTGGCTAATGAAAAACTGTTTTTT	CASSITDRVANEKLFF
NA	NA	TRBJ2-7	TRBV21-1	TGTGCCAGCAGCAAGCGGCGGGAGCTGGACGAGCAGTACTTC	CASSKRRELDEQYF
TRBD1	once	TRBJ1-1	TRBV19	TGTGCCAGTAGTGGACGACAGGGCGGTGTCACTGAAGCTTTCTTT	CASSGRQGGVTEAFF
NA	once	TRBJ1-2	TRBV27	TGTGCCAGCAGTCGGGACAAAGCTAACTATGGCTACACCTTC	CASSRDKANYGYTF
TRBD2	once	TRBJ2-2	TRBV18	TGTGCCAGCTCACCAGGAAGCGGGAGTATTGCCGGGGAGCTGTTTTTT	CASSPGSGSIAGELFF
NA	NA	TRBJ2-7	TRBV5-4	TGTGCCAGCAGCTTGTTCACCGGGAACGAGCAGTACTTC	CASSLFTGNEQYF
NA	NA	TRBJ2-7	TRBV10-3	TGTGCCATCAGTCACCCACAGGCCGGACGCGAGCAGTACTTC	CAISHPQAGREQYF
NA	once	TRBJ2-3	TRBV2	TGTGCCAGTCTGGTAGATACGCAGTATTTT	CASLVDTQYF
NA	NA	TRBJ2-2	TRBV18	TGTGCCAGCCTTTCCGAGGGGTTAGGAAACACCGGGGAGCTGTTTTTT	CASLSEGLGNTGELFF
NA	NA	TRBJ2-5	TRBV13	TGTGCCAGCAGCTTAGGTACAGGCCAAGAGACCCAGTACTTC	CASSLGTGQETQYF
NA	NA	TRBJ2-7	TRBV28	TGTGCCAGCAGAGCAGGGGGGTTCTACGAGCAGTACTTC	CASRAGGFYEQYF
TRBD1	once	TRBJ2-1	TRBV27	TGTGCCAGCAGGTTAGGGACAGGCGGCCCCGATGAGCAGTTCTTC	CASRLGTGGPDEQFF
NA	few	TRBJ2-2	TRBV10-1	TGCGCCAGCAGTGTTCGGGGGGCCACCGGGGAGCTGTTTTTT	CASSVRGATGELFF
NA	NA	TRBJ2-1	TRBV12-5	TGTGCTAGTGGGGGCCCCCCAAATGAGCAGTTCTTC	CASGGPPNEQFF
NA	NA	TRBJ1-6	TRBV4-1	TGCGCCAGCAGCCAAGAGCCCCCACCGATAAATTCACCCCTCCACTTT	CASSQEPPPINSPLHF